This T cell receptor beta chain derives from a study of post-analysis software for immune sequencing data (dated by TCRdb to between 2015 and 2017). About the investigation overall: Disease courses on record covered relapsing-remitting, secondary progressive and progressive-relapsing multiple sclerosis, though some patients had no subtype annotation. The patient repertoires were compared against approximately twelve previously published healthy control repertoires obtained from donors aged roughly 6 to 28 years. A subset of samples was prepared in parallel using single-end sample barcoding, then pooled and co-amplified after Illumina adapter ligation. The investigation overall reported the following: The control group was slightly older than the multiple sclerosis patient group. When samples were clustered directly using the F measure, samples prepared in the same batch co-clustered strongly, which prompted a batch-effect correction. Significantly lower normalized Chao1 diversity was found in multiple sclerosis patients than in controls, suggesting substantial peripheral T-cell clonal expansion. Significantly higher frequencies in patients than in controls were found for roughly 5 TRBV segments, including TRBV5-6, TRBV5-1 and TRBV20-1.

To demonstrate the VDJtools post-analysis software, TCR beta repertoires were profiled from the peripheral blood of over ten young patients with multiple sclerosis. Multiple sclerosis patients were children and adolescents aged about 6 to 15 years. The germline V gene supplies CDR1 KGHDR and CDR2 SFDVKD. Measured from the cysteine to the phenylalanine, the CDR3 is 12 residues long. Left in the record is the CDR3 DNA by itself, 36 bases read in frame from the first base. V is clipped by 4 bases and J by 8 bases, and the sequence between their germline boundaries is 8 bases long. Receptor libraries were prepared by PCR. The sequencer listed for this sample is Illumina HiSeq 2500. To reduce PCR and sequencing biases, unique molecular identifiers were built into the TCR beta cDNA libraries. About 500,000 cDNA molecules were obtained per 1 to 10 million input T cells, so each molecule approximated one T cell. The patient libraries were prepared and sequenced using the same protocol as the earlier healthy control dataset. Within a given batch, samples were prepared together, multiplexed and sequenced on the same HiSeq lane. The study's processing was this. Raw barcoded reads were processed with MIGEC, discarding single-read molecular identifier groups before consensus assembly and CDR3 extraction. Clonotype tables were post-analysed with VDJtools, and diversity was normalized by down-sampling all datasets to the smallest sample size. Repertoire overlap clustering matched CDR3 amino acid but not nucleotide sequences to correct batch-related cross-sample contamination. TCRdb itself trimmed the public reads at Q25 with fastp, ran MiXCR and retained productive beta chains. All rows with the same CDR3 protein become a single entry with the most common DNA and genes. The V and J calls were determined by TCRdb, not by the authors. Across this sample there are 500,000 to 600,000 distinct CDR3 sequences, with about 40% seen only once. The ten most abundant clones make up around 1.7% of the sample.

In the case of this clonotype: The antigen it binds to is not known. No much larger clone exists at a distance of one base, and base qualities are not known.

The TCR comes from a girl between 5 and 17 years old with multiple sclerosis. Specimen: blood. The chain employs TRBV24-1 and TRBJ2-1; no D segment can be confidently identified. Here the CDR3 is given as CATSDLTDEQFF. In nucleotide form, the sequence is TGTGCCACCAGTGACCTGACCGATGAGCAGTTCTTC.